This TCR beta chain was identified in a study of blood T cell repertoires in COVID-19. Germline V lookup: CDR1 SGHRS, CDR2 YFSETQ. This CDR3 has 14 residues. Deletions cut 7 bases from V and 5 bases from J, with 15 bases between. The repertoire was sequenced with immunoSEQ multiplex PCR; TCRdb's copy has only in-frame clones and lacks some. Of under 200,000 clones listed, about 85% are singletons. The TCR sequence derives from an elderly woman with acute or convalescent COVID-19. This chain joins TRBV5-1 and TRBJ2-2; perhaps TRBD1 as D (6 bases). Sequenced input: peripheral blood. CDR3 in amino acids: CASYSGVETGELFF. The CDR3 DNA reads TGCGCCAGCTATTCAGGGGTAGAGACCGGGGAGCTGTTTTTT.